Below are 29 T cell receptor beta chains sequenced from a single sample in a study of OX40 agonist ivuxolimab in advanced cancers. TCRdb's table, derived via immunoSEQ multiplex PCR, lists solely in-frame clones and lacks some. The table shows some 30,000 clones, with 65% to 85% occurring only once. Sequenced here: CD4+ or CD8+ T cells sorted from blood, sampled in a trial of the OX40 agonist ivuxolimab. All receptors derive from an adult with an advanced solid tumor such as melanoma, head and neck, liver or kidney cancer.

This chain connects TRBV7-9 to TRBJ1-2, with D unclear. Trimming pared 3 bases from V and 8 bases from J, leaving 13 bases between. Germline V gene lookup returns CDR1 SEHNR and CDR2 FQNEAQ (reference sequence). The CDR3 is made up of 13 amino acids. The CDR3 region is CASSFGGSKGYTF. In DNA, the CDR3 is TGTGCCAGCAGCTTCGGAGGGTCTAAGGGCTACACCTTC.

This clone is labeled as medium-sized. This sequence joins TRBV11-3 and TRBJ2-1, with a possible D match to TRBD1 (6 bases). Per the germline V gene, CDR1 is SGHNT and CDR2 is YENEEA. The V gene lost 2 bases and the J gene lost 6 bases, with 11 bases spanning the gap. CDR3 length: 14 residues. This chain's CDR3 is CASSLPGHGNEQFF. The DNA for the CDR3 is TGTGCCAGCAGCTTACCGGGACACGGCAATGAGCAGTTCTTC.

The chain combines TRBV21-1 with TRBJ1-5. TRBV21-1 is a recognized pseudogene. The CDR3 totals 15 residues. CDR3 region: CASYQGRGSNQPQHF. The CDR3 DNA is TGTGCCAGTTACCAGGGGAGGGGTAGCAATCAGCCCCAGCATTTT.

The CDR3: CASSHEGNQPQHF. The DNA of the CDR3 is TGCGCCAGCAGTCACGAGGGCAATCAGCCCCAGCATTTT. V usage is TRBV4-1 and J usage is TRBJ1-5; D uncertain. Germline values: CDR1 MGHRA, CDR2 YSYEKL. CDR3 length equals 13 residues. Deletions cut 6 bases from V and 2 bases from J, with 8 bases between.

This clone was detected only a few times. V is TRBV7-9 and J is TRBJ1-1; no firm D call. The germline CDR1 and CDR2 sequences are SEHNR and FQNEAQ (reference sequence). This CDR3 has 13 amino acids. Between the trimmed V and J ends, which lost 4 bases and 2 bases, there was a span of 8 bases. CDR3 DNA sequence: TGTGCCAGCAGCTATGAGGGTAACACTGAAGCTTTCTTT. This encodes CASSYEGNTEAFF.

The chain couples TRBV9 to TRBJ2-3, with 11 nucleotides matching TRBD2. The germline CDR1 and CDR2 sequences are SGDLS and YYNGEE. After removal of 3 bases from V and 2 bases from J, the junction contained 2 bases not matched to a gene. CDR3 length: 15 residues. The CDR3 reads CASSASGGYTDTQYF. DNA for the CDR3: TGTGCCAGCAGCGCTAGCGGGGGGTACACAGATACGCAGTATTTT.

This clone was detected once. Other DNA sequences of this sample code for an identical CDR3. The CDR3 reads CASRPNTGELFF. The CDR3 DNA reads TGTGCCAGCAGACCAAACACCGGGGAGCTGTTTTTT. J is TRBJ2-2 and V is TRBV6-6; D call uncertain. This CDR3 has 12 amino acids. CDR1 is MNHNY and CDR2 is SVGAGI in the germline V gene (reference sequence). V lost 6 bases to trimming and J lost 2 bases, with 4 bases between them.

V and J are TRBV4-3 and TRBJ2-1; perhaps TRBD2 as D (5 bases). The germline gives CDR1 LGHNA, CDR2 YSLEER. This CDR3 is 18 amino acids long. Trimming shortened V by 0 bases and J by 0 bases, and 15 bases separated the two germline ends. CDR3 DNA sequence: TGCGCCAGCAGCCAAGATCTCGGGGATCCCAGCTCCTACAATGAGCAGTTCTTC. Translated, it gives CASSQDLGDPSSYNEQFF.

This chain connects TRBV30 to TRBJ2-3; D remains unclear. The CDR3 runs to 13 residues. Germline loops: CDR1 GTSNPN, CDR2 SVGIG (reference sequence). V dropped 2 bases and J dropped 2 bases, with 8 bases sitting between them. CDR3 nucleotides: TGTGCCTGGAGTCCGATAGCCACAGATACGCAGTATTTT. It encodes CAWSPIATDTQYF.

The V and J genes are TRBV28 and TRBJ2-1; D is perhaps TRBD1 or TRBD2 (6 bases each). V shed 3 bases and J shed 8 bases, with 14 bases lying between them. The CDR3 consists of 14 residues. Looked up from germline, CDR1 is MDHEN and CDR2 is SYDVKM. CDR3 DNA sequence: TGTGCCAGCAGTTTTAGGGGGGTTTATGATGAGCAGTTCTTC. This sequence encodes CASSFRGVYDEQFF. The full variable domain, completed using reference TRBV28 and TRBJ2-1, is DVKVTQSSRYLVKRTGEKVFLECVQDMDHENMFWYRQDPGLGLRLIYFSYDVKMKEKGDIPEGYSVSREKKERFSLILESASTNQTSMYLCASSFRGVYDEQFFGPGTRLTVL.

Only one count was recorded for this clone. V usage is TRBV10-1 and J usage is TRBJ1-1, with 7 bases that match TRBD1. Trimming took 6 bases from V and 1 from J; bases not matched to a gene: 14. The CDR3 is 17 residues long. Germline CDR1 reads WNHNN; CDR2 reads SYGVQD (reference sequence). DNA of the CDR3: TGCGCCAGCAGCCGAAACCTTGACGGACAGGAGAACACTGAAGCTTTCTTT. It codes for CASSRNLDGQENTEAFF.

The rearrangement joins TRBV5-4 to TRBJ2-1; TRBD1 might be the D (6 bases). Germline values: CDR1 SGHNT, CDR2 YYREEE (reference sequence). CDR3 length: 12 amino acids. The germline V and J ends were trimmed by 0 bases and 16 bases, with 14 bases remaining between them. CDR3 bases: TGTGCCAGCAGCTTGGGGGGAATGACAGGTTTCTTC. Its translation is CASSLGGMTGFF.

The chain has TRBV11-3 and TRBJ2-2; D may be TRBD2 (5 bases). This CDR3 is built from 14 residues. Trimming stripped 2 bases from V and 7 bases from J, with 11 bases between. Germline CDR1 SGHNT, CDR2 YENEEA. The CDR3 DNA is TGTGCCAGCAGCTTACGCGGGTATAACGGGGAGCTGTTTTTT. Translated: CASSLRGYNGELFF.

This chain uses TRBV19 with TRBJ2-7, with unresolved D. The V gene's germline CDR1 is LNHDA and CDR2 SQIVND (reference sequence). The CDR3 runs to 12 residues. V shed 5 bases and J shed 3 bases, with 8 bases lying between them. CDR3 loop: CASSHGSYEQYF. Here the CDR3 DNA reads TGTGCCAGTAGTCACGGAAGCTACGAGCAGTACTTC.

The V call is TRBV5-1, the J call TRBJ1-4; 7 bases are a match to TRBD1. Per the germline V gene, CDR1 is SGHRS and CDR2 is YFSETQ. Germline trimming cut 4 bases from V and 4 bases from J; bases unmatched to any gene: 7. The CDR3 is 15 amino acids. The CDR3 loop is CASSPDRAYNEKLFF. The CDR3 coding sequence is TGCGCCAGCAGCCCCGACAGGGCTTATAATGAAAAACTGTTTTTT.

Only one count was recorded for this clone. The chain joins TRBV7-9 to TRBJ1-5; D gene ambiguous. Germline V gene lookup returns CDR1 SEHNR and CDR2 FQNEAQ (reference sequence). The CDR3 length is 14 residues. V dropped 3 bases and J dropped 1 base, with 7 bases sitting between them. DNA of the CDR3: TGTGCCAGCAGCTTTGGACTAAGCAATCAGCCCCAGCATTTT. It translates to CASSFGLSNQPQHF.

The rearrangement uses TRBV7-9 and TRBJ1-5; D not certain. CDR1 and CDR2 (germline): SEHNR, FQNEAQ (reference sequence). CDR3 length: 14 residues. Trimming removed 4 bases at V and 7 bases at J, with 14 bases between. This CDR3 is CASSSDGRVQPQHF. Here the CDR3 DNA reads TGTGCCAGCAGCTCCGACGGGAGAGTACAGCCCCAGCATTTT.

The chain joins TRBV7-9 to TRBJ2-1; D gene unclear. Trimming cost V 7 bases and J 0 bases, with 7 bases left between them. Germline V CDR1 and CDR2: SEHNR, FQNEAQ (reference sequence). The CDR3 is 13 amino acids. Here the CDR3 reads CASTNSSYNEQFF. As DNA, the CDR3 is TGTGCCAGCACCAATAGCTCCTACAATGAGCAGTTCTTC. The complete variable domain, with remaining parts taken from reference TRBV7-9 and TRBJ2-1, reads DTGVSQNPRHKITKRGQNVTFRCDPISEHNRLYWYRQTLGQGPEFLTYFQNEAQLEKSRLLSDRFSAERPKGSFSTLEIQRTEQGDSAMYLCASTNSSYNEQFFGPGTRLTVL.

This rearrangement joins TRBV5-6 to TRBJ2-7, with 15 bases aligning to TRBD2. The CDR3 sequence is 18 residues long. V dropped 2 bases and J dropped 6; count of bases not matched to a gene: 12. The germline gives CDR1 SGHDT, CDR2 YYEEEE. The CDR3 DNA reads as TGTGCCAGCAGCTTTGGACTAGCGGGAGGGCCTTTGGAGGGCGAGCAGTACTTC. Translating it yields CASSFGLAGGPLEGEQYF.

This chain uses TRBV6-6 with TRBJ2-3, with D unresolved. CDR3 length: 15 amino acids. The germline V gene has CDR1 MNHNY and CDR2 SVGAGI (reference sequence). The V end lost 4 bases, the J end lost 2 bases, and 13 bases lay between the germline ends. Here the CDR3 reads CASSFGSFPTDTQYF. The CDR3 nucleotides read TGTGCCAGCAGTTTCGGAAGTTTTCCCACAGATACGCAGTATTTT.

The chain uses TRBV4-1 and TRBJ2-7; 9 bases match TRBD2. The germline gives CDR1 MGHRA, CDR2 YSYEKL. The CDR3 runs 14 residues. With 3 bases clipped from V and 5 bases from J, the junction kept 5 bases outside the gene matches. This CDR3 is CASSQTSGWNEQYF. The CDR3 DNA reads TGCGCCAGCAGCCAGACTAGCGGATGGAACGAGCAGTACTTC.

This clone is labeled medium-sized. CDR3 DNA: TGTGCCACCAGCGGACAGCCCCAGGGGTCAAACAATGAGCAGTTCTTC. This gives the protein CATSGQPQGSNNEQFF. The rearrangement uses TRBV15 and TRBJ2-1; D perhaps matches TRBD1 (6 bases). V was pared by 5 bases and J by 5 bases, with 19 bases between. Germline CDR1 reads LNHNV; CDR2 reads YYDKDF (reference sequence). This CDR3 contains 16 residues. Together with reference TRBV15 and TRBJ2-1, the CDR3 gives the full variable domain: DAMVIQNPRYQVTQFGKPVTLSCSQTLNHNVMYWYQQKSSQAPKLLFHYYDKDFNNEADTPDNFQSRRPNTSFCFLDIRSPGLGDTAMYLCATSGQPQGSNNEQFFGPGTRLTVL.

The chain links TRBV7-9 to TRBJ1-1, with 9 bases that match TRBD1. Germline V gives CDR1 SEHNR, CDR2 FQNEAQ (reference sequence). The CDR3 is 16 residues long. Losses at the gene ends were 4 bases for V and 1 base for J; bases not matched to a gene: 7. CDR3 in amino acids: CASSSPLGQGNTEAFF. The DNA for the CDR3 is TGTGCCAGCAGCTCGCCCTTGGGACAGGGGAACACTGAAGCTTTCTTT.

This chain joins TRBV4-1 and TRBJ1-2; no clear D gene. Trimming cost V 0 bases and J 3 bases, with 11 bases left between them. Germline V gene lookup returns CDR1 MGHRA and CDR2 YSYEKL. CDR3 length: 15 residues. CDR3 residues: CASSQEGDGYYGYTF. In DNA form, the CDR3 reads TGCGCCAGCAGCCAAGAGGGAGACGGCTACTATGGCTACACCTTC.

The sample holds one count of this clone. V usage is TRBV14 and J usage is TRBJ2-1, with a tentative D call TRBD2 (6 bases). The length of the CDR3 is 17 residues. The ends were cut back, 0 bases at V and 10 bases at J, with 22 bases in the middle. Looked up from germline, CDR1 is SGHDN and CDR2 is FVKESK. CDR3 in amino acids: CASSQDLLVFPGGEQFF. The CDR3 DNA sequence: TGTGCCAGCAGCCAAGATCTTCTGGTTTTCCCCGGAGGGGAGCAGTTCTTC.

The chain couples TRBV13 to TRBJ1-6; D gene unclear. The CDR3 sequence is 17 residues long. Per germline, CDR1 PRHDT and CDR2 FYEKMQ (reference sequence). The V end was cut by 5 bases, the J end by 0 bases, with 14 bases between. CDR3 DNA sequence: TGTGCCAGCAGCCCCACTGGGTTGAGCTCCTATAATTCACCCCTCCACTTT. Encoded protein: CASSPTGLSSYNSPLHF.

The chain has TRBV7-8 and TRBJ2-3; 7 bases line up with TRBD2. V was pared by 3 bases and J by 1 base, with 7 bases of the junction left unmatched. This CDR3 comprises 16 residues. Germline CDR1 reads SGHVS; CDR2 reads FQNEAQ. In DNA, the CDR3 is TGTGCCAGCAGCTTCTGGCTAGCGGAGCGCACAGATACGCAGTATTTT. Translation: CASSFWLAERTDTQYF.

The CDR3 region has the DNA TGTGCCAGCAGCTCATCCCGGGGGGTTTACGAGCAGTACTTC. Encoded protein: CASSSSRGVYEQYF. The rearrangement uses TRBV7-2 and TRBJ2-7; 7 nucleotides agree with TRBD2. The germline gives CDR1 SGHTA, CDR2 FQGNSA. The CDR3 is made up of 14 amino acids. Trimming took 4 bases from V and 4 from J; bases not matched to a gene: 7.

The V and J genes are TRBV15 and TRBJ2-1; 8 bases align to TRBD2. V gave up 0 bases and J gave up 8 bases; unmatched junction bases: 9. The length of the CDR3 is 16 residues. CDR1 and CDR2 from the germline V gene are LNHNV and YYDKDF (reference sequence). The CDR3 DNA is TGTGCCACCAGCAGAGATTTAACTAGCGGTGGCTATGAGCAGTTCTTC. Translating it yields CATSRDLTSGGYEQFF.